Listed here is a single T cell receptor beta chain. The antigen remains unidentified. Method: immunoSEQ multiplex PCR; TCRdb's copy keeps in-frame clones and lacks some. This table has fewer than 35,000 clones, 75% to 90% appearing once. These data come from a study of vaccination effects on CD4 cells after COVID-19. CDR1 is SGHRS, CDR2 YFSETQ, per germline. With V trimmed by 5 bases and J by 5 bases, 9 bases remained unmatched. This CDR3 has 14 residues. Expansion with viral peptide pools was applied to antigen-specific CD4+ T cells by the ViraFEST assay prior to sequencing. Cells that had been cultured for 9 to 10 days were the source of isolated CD4+ T cells. Participants were given two doses of BNT162b2 or mRNA-1273 vaccine. About 2.1 million PBMC were seeded per well and grown in the presence of roughly 11 IU/ml IL-2 and about 10 ug/ml peptides.

This specimen consisted of CD4+ T cells from PBMCs cultured with SARS-CoV-2 spike peptides, obtained after COVID-19 vaccination. The source is a human donor who received a COVID-19 vaccine. Some clones in this sample may be carry-over from other donors' samples. V and J are TRBV5-1 and TRBJ2-7, with TRBD1 matching over 8 bases. Written as DNA, the CDR3 is TGCGCCAGCAGACCGACAGGGGTAGAGGACGAGCAGTACGTC. Translated: CASRPTGVEDEQYV.